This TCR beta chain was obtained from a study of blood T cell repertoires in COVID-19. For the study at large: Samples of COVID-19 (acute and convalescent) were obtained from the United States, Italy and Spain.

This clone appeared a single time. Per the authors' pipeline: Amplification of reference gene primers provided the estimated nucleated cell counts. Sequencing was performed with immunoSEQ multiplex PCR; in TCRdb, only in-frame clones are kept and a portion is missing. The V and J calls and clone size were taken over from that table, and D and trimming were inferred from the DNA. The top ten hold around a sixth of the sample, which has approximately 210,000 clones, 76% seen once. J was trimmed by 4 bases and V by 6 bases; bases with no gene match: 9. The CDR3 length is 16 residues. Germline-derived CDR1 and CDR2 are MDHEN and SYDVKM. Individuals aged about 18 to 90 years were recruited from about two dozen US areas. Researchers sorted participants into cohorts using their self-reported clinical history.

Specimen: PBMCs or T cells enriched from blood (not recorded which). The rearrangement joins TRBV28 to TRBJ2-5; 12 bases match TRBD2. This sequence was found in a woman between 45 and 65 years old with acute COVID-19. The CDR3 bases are TGTGCCAGCAGACACCGACTAGCGGGGGAACGAGAGACCCAGTACTTC. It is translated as CASRHRLAGERETQYF.